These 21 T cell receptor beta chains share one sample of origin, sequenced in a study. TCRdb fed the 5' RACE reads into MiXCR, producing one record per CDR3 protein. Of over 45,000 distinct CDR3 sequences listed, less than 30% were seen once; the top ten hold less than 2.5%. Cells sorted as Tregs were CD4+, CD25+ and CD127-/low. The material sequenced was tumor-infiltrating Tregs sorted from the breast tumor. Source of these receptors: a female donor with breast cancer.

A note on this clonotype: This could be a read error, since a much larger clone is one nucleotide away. CDR3 protein: CTSSLGQGLSGYTF. The CDR3 coding sequence is TGTACCAGCAGCTTGGGACAGGGTTTGAGTGGCTACACCTTC. The chain combines TRBV7-9 with TRBJ1-2; 9 bases are shared with TRBD1. The CDR3 sequence is 14 residues long. Germline V gene lookup returns CDR1 SEHNR and CDR2 FQNEAQ (reference sequence).

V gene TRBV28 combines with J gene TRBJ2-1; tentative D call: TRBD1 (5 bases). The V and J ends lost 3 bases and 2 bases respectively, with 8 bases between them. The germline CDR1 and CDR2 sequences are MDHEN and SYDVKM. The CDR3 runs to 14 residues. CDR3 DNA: TGTGCCAGCAGTTTTGAGGACACCTACAATGAGCAGTTCTTC. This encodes CASSFEDTYNEQFF. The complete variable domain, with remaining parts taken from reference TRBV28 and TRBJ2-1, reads DVKVTQSSRYLVKRTGEKVFLECVQDMDHENMFWYRQDPGLGLRLIYFSYDVKMKEKGDIPEGYSVSREKKERFSLILESASTNQTSMYLCASSFEDTYNEQFFGPGTRLTVL.

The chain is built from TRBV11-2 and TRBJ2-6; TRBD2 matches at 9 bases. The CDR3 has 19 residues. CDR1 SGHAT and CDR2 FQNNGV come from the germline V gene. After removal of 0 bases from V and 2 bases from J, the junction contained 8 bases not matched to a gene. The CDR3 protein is CASSLDRVAGATGANVLTF. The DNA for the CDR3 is TGTGCCAGCAGCTTAGATCGCGTAGCGGGAGCTACTGGGGCCAACGTCCTGACTTTC.

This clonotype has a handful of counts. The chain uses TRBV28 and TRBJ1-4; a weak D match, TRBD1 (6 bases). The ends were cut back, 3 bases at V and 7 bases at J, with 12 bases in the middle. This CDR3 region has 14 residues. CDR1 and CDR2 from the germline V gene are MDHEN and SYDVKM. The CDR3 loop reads CASSFDRRSEKLFF. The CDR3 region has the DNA TGTGCCAGCAGTTTTGACAGGCGAAGTGAAAAACTGTTTTTT.

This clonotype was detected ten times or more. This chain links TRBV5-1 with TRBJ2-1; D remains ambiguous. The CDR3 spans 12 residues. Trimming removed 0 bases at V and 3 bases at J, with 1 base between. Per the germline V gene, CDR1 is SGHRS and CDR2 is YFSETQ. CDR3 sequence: CASSLDYNEQFF. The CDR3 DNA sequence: TGCGCCAGCAGCTTGGACTACAATGAGCAGTTCTTC.

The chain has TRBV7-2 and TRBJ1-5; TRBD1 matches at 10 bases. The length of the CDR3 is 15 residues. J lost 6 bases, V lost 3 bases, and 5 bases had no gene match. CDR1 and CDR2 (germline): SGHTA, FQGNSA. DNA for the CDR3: TGTGCCAGCAGCTTGACCGGGACAGGGGTTCAGCCCCAGCATTTT. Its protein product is CASSLTGTGVQPQHF.

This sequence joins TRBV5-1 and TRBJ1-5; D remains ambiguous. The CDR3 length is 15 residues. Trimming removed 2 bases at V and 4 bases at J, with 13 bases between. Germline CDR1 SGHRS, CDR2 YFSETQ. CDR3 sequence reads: CASSLGTAPNQPQHF. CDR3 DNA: TGCGCCAGCAGCTTAGGTACAGCTCCTAATCAGCCCCAGCATTTT.

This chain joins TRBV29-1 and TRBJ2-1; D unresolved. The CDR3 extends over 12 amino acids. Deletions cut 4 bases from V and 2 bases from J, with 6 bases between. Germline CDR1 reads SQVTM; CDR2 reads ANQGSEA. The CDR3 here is CSVAAAYNEQFF. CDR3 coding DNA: TGCAGCGTTGCCGCAGCCTACAATGAGCAGTTCTTC.

The CDR3 DNA reads as TGTGCCAGCAGCCCCCTGGGTGTGACTACAGATACGCAGTATTTT. Translated: CASSPLGVTTDTQYF. The rearrangement uses TRBV7-3 and TRBJ2-3; D is uncertain. The V gene's germline CDR1 is SGHTA and CDR2 FQGTGA. Trimming cost V 5 bases and J 3 bases, with 15 bases left between them. CDR3 length: 15 amino acids.

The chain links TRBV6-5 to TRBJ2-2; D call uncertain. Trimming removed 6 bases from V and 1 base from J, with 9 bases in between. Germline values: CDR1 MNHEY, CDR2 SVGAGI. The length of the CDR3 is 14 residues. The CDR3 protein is CASRITRNTGELFF. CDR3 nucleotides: TGTGCCAGCAGAATCACAAGGAACACCGGGGAGCTGTTTTTT.

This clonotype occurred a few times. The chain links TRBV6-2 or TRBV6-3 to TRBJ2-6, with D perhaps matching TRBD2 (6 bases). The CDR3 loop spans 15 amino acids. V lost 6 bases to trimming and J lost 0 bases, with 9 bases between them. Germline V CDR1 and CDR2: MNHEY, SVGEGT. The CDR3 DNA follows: TGTGCCAGCAGCCGGGGGAACTCTGGGGCCAACGTCCTGACTTTC. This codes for CASSRGNSGANVLTF.

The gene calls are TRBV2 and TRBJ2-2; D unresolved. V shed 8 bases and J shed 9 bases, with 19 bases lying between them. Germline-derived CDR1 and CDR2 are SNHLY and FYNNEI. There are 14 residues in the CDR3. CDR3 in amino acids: CASSYAPTSRELFF. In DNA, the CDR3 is TGTGCCAGCTCATACGCTCCGACTTCGCGGGAGCTGTTTTTT.

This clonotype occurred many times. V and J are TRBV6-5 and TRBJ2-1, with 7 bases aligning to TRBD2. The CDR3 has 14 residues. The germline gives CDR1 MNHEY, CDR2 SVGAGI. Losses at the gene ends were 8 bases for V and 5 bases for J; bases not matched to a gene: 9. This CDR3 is CASRKSGNHNEQFF. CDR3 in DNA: TGTGCCAGCCGGAAAAGCGGGAATCACAATGAGCAGTTCTTC.

The CDR3 loop reads CASSVGTGGENEQFF. DNA of the CDR3: TGTGCCAGCAGCGTTGGGACAGGGGGTGAAAATGAGCAGTTCTTC. This rearrangement joins TRBV9 to TRBJ2-1; 11 positions match TRBD1. The CDR3 spans 15 residues. Germline CDR1 reads SGDLS; CDR2 reads YYNGEE. Trimming removed 2 bases from V and 7 bases from J; junction bases left unmatched: 5.

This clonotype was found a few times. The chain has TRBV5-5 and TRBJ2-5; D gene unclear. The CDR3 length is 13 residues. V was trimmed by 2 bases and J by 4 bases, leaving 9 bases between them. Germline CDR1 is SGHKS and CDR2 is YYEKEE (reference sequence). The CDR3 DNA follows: TGTGCCAGCAGCTTCCAGGCCGGAGAGACCCAGTACTTC. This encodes CASSFQAGETQYF.

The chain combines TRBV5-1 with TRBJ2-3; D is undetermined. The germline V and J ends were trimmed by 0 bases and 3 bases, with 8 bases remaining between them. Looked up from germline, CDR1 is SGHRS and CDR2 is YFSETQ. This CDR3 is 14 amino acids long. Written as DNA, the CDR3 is TGCGCCAGCAGCTTGGACTACGATACAGATACGCAGTATTTT. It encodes CASSLDYDTDTQYF.

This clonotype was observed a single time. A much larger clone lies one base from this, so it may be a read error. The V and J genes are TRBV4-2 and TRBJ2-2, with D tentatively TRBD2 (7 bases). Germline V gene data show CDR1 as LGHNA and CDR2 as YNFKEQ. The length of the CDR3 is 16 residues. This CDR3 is CGSSQLGGQGTGELFF. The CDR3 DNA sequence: TGTGGCAGCAGCCAACTGGGGGGGCAGGGGACCGGGGAGCTGTTTTTT.

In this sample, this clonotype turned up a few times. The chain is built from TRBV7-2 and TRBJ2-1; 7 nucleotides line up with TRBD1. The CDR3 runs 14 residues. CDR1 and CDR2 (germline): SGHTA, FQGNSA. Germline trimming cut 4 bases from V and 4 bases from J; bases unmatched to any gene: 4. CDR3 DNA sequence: TGTGCCAGCAGCTCACCAGGGGGTTACAATGAGCAGTTCTTC. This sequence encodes CASSSPGGYNEQFF.

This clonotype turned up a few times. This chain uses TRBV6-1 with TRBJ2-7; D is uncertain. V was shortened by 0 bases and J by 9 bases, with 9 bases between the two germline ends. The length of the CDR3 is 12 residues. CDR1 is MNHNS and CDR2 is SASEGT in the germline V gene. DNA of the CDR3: TGTGCCAGCAGTGAAGCGCTGGCTACGCAGTACTTC. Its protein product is CASSEALATQYF.

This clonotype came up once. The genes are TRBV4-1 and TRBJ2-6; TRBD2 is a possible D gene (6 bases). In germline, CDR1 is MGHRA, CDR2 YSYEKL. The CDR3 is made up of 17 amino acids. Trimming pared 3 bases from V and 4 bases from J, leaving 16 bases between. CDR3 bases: TGCGCCAGCAGCCACACCTTGGAGGGTGCGGGGGCCAACGTCCTGACTTTC. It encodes CASSHTLEGAGANVLTF.

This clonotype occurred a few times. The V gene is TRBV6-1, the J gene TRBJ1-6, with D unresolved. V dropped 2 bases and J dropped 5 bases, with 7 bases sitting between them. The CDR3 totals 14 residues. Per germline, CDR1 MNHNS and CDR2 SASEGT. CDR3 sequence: CASSELNHNSPLHF. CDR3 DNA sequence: TGTGCCAGCAGTGAACTCAACCATAATTCACCCCTCCACTTT.